This T cell receptor beta chain comes out of a study of T cell responses to AZD1222 COVID-19 vaccine. With 7 bases removed from V and 5 bases from J, the gap between germline ends came to 14 bases. This CDR3 comprises 13 residues. Germline-derived CDR1 and CDR2 are SNHLY and FYNNEI. Whole-study findings and limits: The donor group comprised mostly white British people and more females; the analysis possibly underestimated clonal diversity. Seropositive AZD1222 recipients at baseline numbered only six or seven.

A note on this clone: Its target is not known.

This table comes from immunoSEQ multiplex PCR, and its TCRdb copy is limited to in-frame clones, with some not included. The repertoire holds roughly 150,000 clones, with almost 95% as singletons. The sequencing here drew on peripheral blood, taken on day 0 of AZD1222 vaccination. The V gene is TRBV2, the J gene TRBJ1-1; D is perhaps TRBD1 (6 bases). The sequence was collected from an adult in good health. CDR3 coding DNA: TGTGCCAGCACCCAAAGGAGGGGGACTGAAGCTTTCTTT. Amino acid sequence: CASTQRRGTEAFF.